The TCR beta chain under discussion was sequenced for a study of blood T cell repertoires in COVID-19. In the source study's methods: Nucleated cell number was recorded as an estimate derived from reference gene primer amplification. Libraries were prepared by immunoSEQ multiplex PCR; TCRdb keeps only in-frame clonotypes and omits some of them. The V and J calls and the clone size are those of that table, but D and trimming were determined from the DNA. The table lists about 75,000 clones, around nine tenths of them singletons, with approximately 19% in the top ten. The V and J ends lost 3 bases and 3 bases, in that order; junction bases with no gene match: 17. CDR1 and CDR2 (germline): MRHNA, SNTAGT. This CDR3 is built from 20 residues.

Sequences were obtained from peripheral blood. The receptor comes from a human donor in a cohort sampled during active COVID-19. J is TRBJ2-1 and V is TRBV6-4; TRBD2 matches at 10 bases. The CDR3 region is CASSEFRGDLAGVGYNEQFF. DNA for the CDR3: TGTGCCAGCAGTGAATTTAGGGGGGATCTAGCGGGAGTAGGCTACAATGAGCAGTTCTTC.